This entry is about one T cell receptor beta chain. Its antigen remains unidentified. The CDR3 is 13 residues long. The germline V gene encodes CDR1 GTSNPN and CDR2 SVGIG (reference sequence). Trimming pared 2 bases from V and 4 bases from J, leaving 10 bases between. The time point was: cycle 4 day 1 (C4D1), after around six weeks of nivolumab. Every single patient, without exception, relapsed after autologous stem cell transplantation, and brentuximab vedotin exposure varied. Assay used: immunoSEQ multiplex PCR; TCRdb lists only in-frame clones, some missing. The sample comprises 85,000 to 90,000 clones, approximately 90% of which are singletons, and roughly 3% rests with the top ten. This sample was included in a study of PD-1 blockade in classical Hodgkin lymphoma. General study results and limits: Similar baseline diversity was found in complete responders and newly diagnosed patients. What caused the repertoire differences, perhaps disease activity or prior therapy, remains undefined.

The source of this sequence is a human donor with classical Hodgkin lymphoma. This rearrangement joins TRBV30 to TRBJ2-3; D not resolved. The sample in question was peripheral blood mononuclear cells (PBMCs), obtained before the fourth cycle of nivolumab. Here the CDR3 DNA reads TGTGCCTGGAGTAGGTACAGTCCAGATACGCAGTATTTT. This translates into CAWSRYSPDTQYF.